This TCR beta chain was captured by sequencing in a study of blood T cell repertoires in COVID-19. Using immunoSEQ multiplex PCR, the repertoire was profiled, and TCRdb retains in-frame clones only, with some absent. The sample holds 250,000 to 400,000 clones, around 85% seen once. Looked up from germline, CDR1 is SEHNR and CDR2 is FQNEAQ (reference sequence). The CDR3 loop spans 15 amino acids. After removal of 3 bases from V and 6 bases from J, the junction contained 7 bases not matched to a gene. What was sequenced was PBMCs or T cells enriched from blood (not recorded which). The V call is TRBV7-9, the J call TRBJ2-3; the match to TRBD2 covers 9 bases. The TCR comes from a woman aged 25 to 39 who had been exposed to COVID-19. CDR3 sequence (DNA): TGTGCCAGCAGCTTCGGCGGGGGGGCCGGGGATACGCAGTATTTT. Translation: CASSFGGGAGDTQYF.